The TCR beta chain described here comes from a study of blood T cell repertoires in COVID-19. Germline CDR1 reads LGHDT; CDR2 reads YNNKEL (reference sequence). After removal of 5 bases from V and 5 bases from J, the junction contained 9 bases not matched to a gene. The CDR3 totals 16 residues. Here immunoSEQ multiplex PCR was the method, and the copy in TCRdb shows in-frame clones only, minus some. Of 68,000 or so clones in the sample, roughly 80% were seen once. Sequencing was done on a sample of peripheral blood. This chain links TRBV3-1 (or the pseudogene TRBV3-2) with TRBJ1-5; 10 positions agree with TRBD1. The clonotype comes from a human donor in a cohort sampled during active COVID-19. The CDR3 coding sequence is TGTGCCAGCAGCGATAGGACAGGGGGGGACCATCAGCCCCAGCATTTT. The encoded protein is CASSDRTGGDHQPQHF.